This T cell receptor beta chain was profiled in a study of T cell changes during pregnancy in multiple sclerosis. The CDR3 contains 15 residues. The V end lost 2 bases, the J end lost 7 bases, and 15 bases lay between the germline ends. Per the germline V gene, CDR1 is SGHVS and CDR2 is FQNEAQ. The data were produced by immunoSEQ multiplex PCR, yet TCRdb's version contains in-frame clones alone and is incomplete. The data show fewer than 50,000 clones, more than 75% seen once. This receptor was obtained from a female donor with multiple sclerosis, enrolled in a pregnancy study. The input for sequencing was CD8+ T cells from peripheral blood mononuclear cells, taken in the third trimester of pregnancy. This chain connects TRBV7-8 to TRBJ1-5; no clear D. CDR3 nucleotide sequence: TGTGCCAGCAGCTTACGCCCAGAGACCAGGCAGCCCCAGCATTTT. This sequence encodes CASSLRPETRQPQHF.